A single sample gave rise to the 30 T cell receptor beta chains below, sequenced in a study of human T cells and chemical hapten exposure. TCRdb reanalysed the RACE reads using MiXCR and keeps one entry per CDR3 protein. This sample yields some 90,000 distinct CDR3 sequences, of which 8.5% to 9% are seen a single time; around 2.8% belongs to the top ten. The time point: healthy volunteer bleed at 2 weeks. Unfractionated whole blood was the source from which total RNA was extracted. Source material: whole blood. Receptors were obtained from a female donor in good health. Some clones in this sample may be carry-over from other donors' samples.

This clonotype was found a few times. The chain employs TRBV30 and TRBJ1-1, with D perhaps matching TRBD1 (5 bases). V shed 0 bases and J shed 4 bases, with 21 bases lying between them. The CDR3 length is 17 residues. The germline V gene has CDR1 GTSNPN and CDR2 SVGIG (reference sequence). The CDR3 coding sequence is TGTGCCTGGAGTGTAAGGTGGAGGGAAGGGGCGGTCACTGAAGCTTTCTTT. Translation: CAWSVRWREGAVTEAFF. Full variable domain (outside the CDR3, taken from reference TRBV30 and TRBJ1-1): SQTIHQWPATLVQPVGSPLSLECTVEGTSNPNLYWYRQAAGRGLQLLFYSVGIGQISSEVPQNLSASRPQDRQFILSSKKLLLSDSGFYLCAWSVRWREGAVTEAFFGQGTRLTVV.

The chain employs TRBV9 and TRBJ2-2; possibly TRBD2 for D (6 bases). The V and J ends lost 0 bases and 1 base respectively, with 10 bases between them. Germline loops: CDR1 SGDLS, CDR2 YYNGEE. The CDR3 covers 16 residues. The CDR3 DNA follows: TGTGCCAGCAGCGTAGGGGGAGGCGTGAACACCGGGGAGCTGTTTTTT. It encodes CASSVGGGVNTGELFF.

The V call is TRBV28, the J call TRBJ1-3, with D possibly TRBD1 on 5 matching bases. Looked up from germline, CDR1 is MDHEN and CDR2 is SYDVKM. The CDR3 consists of 17 residues. V lost 4 bases and J 0 bases, leaving 16 bases between the germline ends. The CDR3 DNA sequence: TGTGCCAGCAGTTCAACCGGGACGCCCTACTCTGGAAACACCATATATTTT. Translation: CASSSTGTPYSGNTIYF.

DNA for the CDR3: TGTGCCAGCAGTGGGACACTGCAATCCTCTAGTGGCTACACCTTC. Translation: CASSGTLQSSSGYTF. V gene TRBV7-2 combines with J gene TRBJ1-2; weak D call: TRBD1 (6 bases). CDR1 and CDR2 (germline): SGHTA, FQGNSA. This CDR3 region has 15 residues. V was pared by 6 bases and J by 7 bases, with 21 bases between. The entire variable domain, with the rest obtained from reference TRBV7-2 and TRBJ1-2, is as follows: GAGVSQSPSNKVTEKGKDVELRCDPISGHTALYWYRQSLGQGLEFLIYFQGNSAPDKSGLPSDRFSAERTGGSVSTLTIQRTQQEDSAVYLCASSGTLQSSSGYTFGSGTRLTVV.

The sample holds a few counts of this clonotype. The gene calls are TRBV10-3 and TRBJ2-1; weak D call: TRBD2 (6 bases). Per germline, CDR1 ENHRY and CDR2 SYGVKD. V lost 2 bases and J lost 5, with 16 bases in between. There are 16 residues in the CDR3. CDR3 protein: CAISESWLASDNEQFF. The DNA of the CDR3 is TGTGCCATCAGTGAGAGCTGGCTAGCGTCCGACAATGAGCAGTTCTTC.

This clonotype was found many times. The J gene is TRBJ1-5, the V gene TRBV21-1; TRBD1, the table's D call, was not compared with the DNA. TRBV21-1 has pseudogene status. The CDR3 has 19 amino acids. The CDR3 protein is CASSKAPYKQGINNQPQHF. The CDR3 nucleotides are TGTGCCAGCAGCAAAGCGCCCTATAAACAGGGTATTAACAATCAGCCCCAGCATTTT.

V gene TRBV6-5 combines with J gene TRBJ1-5; D is unclear. The CDR3 has 14 residues. CDR1 is MNHEY and CDR2 is SVGAGI in the germline V gene. V was trimmed by 0 bases and J by 1 base, leaving 4 bases between them. CDR3 coding DNA: TGTGCCAGCAGTTACTCGAGGAGCAATCAGCCCCAGCATTTT. Translating gives CASSYSRSNQPQHF.

This clonotype was counted many times. The chain uses TRBV3-1 and TRBJ2-1; 10 nucleotides line up with TRBD2. The CDR3 loop spans 16 amino acids. V dropped 4 bases and J dropped 5; count of bases not matched to a gene: 8. Germline CDR1 and CDR2: LGHDT and YNNKEL (reference sequence). CDR3 loop: CASSRSLAGENNEQFF. The CDR3 coding sequence is TGTGCCAGCAGCCGCAGTCTAGCGGGAGAAAACAATGAGCAGTTCTTC.

This clonotype was counted between two and nine times. The chain couples TRBV2 to TRBJ2-1, with TRBD2 as a possible D gene (5 bases). The CDR3 spans 16 residues. CDR1 is SNHLY and CDR2 is FYNNEI in the germline V gene. The V and J ends lost 1 base and 4 bases respectively, with 14 bases between them. In DNA form, the CDR3 reads TGTGCCAGCAGTGAAGAGGTGGGGAGCTCGTACAATGAGCAGTTCTTC. Translated: CASSEEVGSSYNEQFF. Supplemented by reference TRBV2 and TRBJ2-1, the full variable domain reads EPEVTQTPSHQVTQMGQEVILRCVPISNHLYFYWYRQILGQKVEFLVSFYNNEISEKSEIFDDQFSVERPDGSNFTLKIRSTKLEDSAMYFCASSEEVGSSYNEQFFGPGTRLTVL.

This clonotype turned up a few times. The chain couples TRBV4-3 to TRBJ2-4; no definite D call. The germline V and J ends were trimmed by 0 bases and 0 bases, with 12 bases remaining between them. CDR3 length: 17 residues. The germline CDR1 and CDR2 sequences are LGHNA and YSLEER. For the CDR3, the DNA is TGCGCCAGCAGCCAAGATCTGAGGCAGACAGCCAAAAACATTCAGTACTTC. The encoded protein is CASSQDLRQTAKNIQYF.

This clonotype was counted only a few times. This rearrangement joins TRBV5-4 to TRBJ2-1; 10 bases line up with TRBD2. The ends lost 2 bases at V and 8 bases at J; junction bases unmatched: 4. From germline, CDR1 is SGHNT and CDR2 YYREEE (reference sequence). CDR3 length: 14 residues. CDR3 bases: TGTGCCAGCAGCTTTGAGCGGGAGGGACATGAGCAGTTCTTC. Translating it yields CASSFEREGHEQFF.

This clonotype came up many times. The chain has TRBV28 and TRBJ1-2; D is perhaps TRBD1 (6 bases). This CDR3 comprises 13 residues. Germline CDR1 MDHEN, CDR2 SYDVKM. The V end lost 7 bases, the J end lost 5 bases, and 14 bases lay between the germline ends. CDR3 sequence reads: CASTQDSTYGYTF. The CDR3 nucleotides are TGTGCCAGCACCCAGGACAGTACGTATGGCTACACCTTC.

This chain links TRBV28 with TRBJ1-2; the match to TRBD1 covers 10 bases. The CDR3 sequence is 13 residues long. Trimming took 7 bases from V and 8 from J; bases not matched to a gene: 7. Germline-derived CDR1 and CDR2 are MDHEN and SYDVKM. The CDR3 sequence is CASTLGDRGGYTF. CDR3 DNA: TGTGCCAGCACCCTTGGGGACAGGGGCGGCTACACCTTC.

This clonotype has at least ten counts. The J gene is TRBJ2-2, the V gene TRBV6-1; 14 nucleotides match TRBD2. Germline V gene data show CDR1 as MNHNS and CDR2 as SASEGT. V gave up 2 bases and J gave up 6 bases; unmatched junction bases: 2. CDR3 size: 16 residues. In nucleotides, the CDR3 is TGTGCCAGCAGTGAACCGGGACTAGCGGGAGCCGGGGAGCTGTTTTTT. It encodes CASSEPGLAGAGELFF.

This clonotype was seen repeatedly, ten times or more. The genes are TRBV29-1 and TRBJ2-1; D remains unclear. V gave up 2 bases and J gave up 0 bases, with 17 bases separating them. The CDR3 is 17 residues long. Germline V gene sequence: CDR1 SQVTM, CDR2 ANQGSEA. The CDR3 protein is CSVERLEAPSSYNEQFF. CDR3 nucleotide sequence: TGCAGCGTTGAAAGGTTGGAAGCCCCCAGCTCCTACAATGAGCAGTTCTTC.

This chain connects TRBV29-1 to TRBJ1-1, with D maybe TRBD1 (5 bases). The germline V gene encodes CDR1 SQVTM and CDR2 ANQGSEA. Trimming removed 4 bases at V and 1 base at J, with 10 bases between. The CDR3 runs to 13 residues. As DNA, the CDR3 is TGCAGCGTTGGGCAGGGACCGAACACTGAAGCTTTCTTT. Translation: CSVGQGPNTEAFF.

This rearrangement joins TRBV24-1 to TRBJ2-2; TRBD1 aligns across 11 bases. CDR3 length: 16 residues. Germline CDR1 is KGHDR and CDR2 is SFDVKD. The V and J ends lost 4 bases and 4 bases, in that order; junction bases with no gene match: 4. The CDR3 region has the DNA TGTGCCACCAGTGACGAGGGACAGGGGGGCACCGGGGAGCTGTTTTTT. Amino acids: CATSDEGQGGTGELFF.

This clonotype appeared many times. V gene TRBV7-9 combines with J gene TRBJ2-5, with D possibly matching TRBD1 (6 bases). The CDR3 has 19 amino acids. Per germline, CDR1 SEHNR and CDR2 FQNEAQ (reference sequence). Trimming took 1 base from V and 4 from J, leaving 25 bases between them. CDR3 loop: CASSLVRGHPPVRGETQYF. CDR3 sequence (DNA): TGTGCCAGCAGCTTAGTAAGGGGACACCCCCCGGTTCGGGGAGAGACCCAGTACTTC. Using reference TRBV7-9 and TRBJ2-5 for the parts outside the CDR3, the full variable domain is DTGVSQNPRHKITKRGQNVTFRCDPISEHNRLYWYRQTLGQGPEFLTYFQNEAQLEKSRLLSDRFSAERPKGSFSTLEIQRTEQGDSAMYLCASSLVRGHPPVRGETQYFGPGTRLLVL.

This clonotype was picked up many times. The V gene is TRBV27, the J gene TRBJ2-3; D is ambiguous. The germline V gene has CDR1 MNHEY and CDR2 SMNVEV (reference sequence). The V and J ends lost 7 bases and 0 bases respectively, with 5 bases between them. The CDR3 totals 12 residues. Here the CDR3 DNA reads TGTGCCAGCACCGACAGCACAGATACGCAGTATTTT. Its protein is CASTDSTDTQYF.

CDR3 sequence: CASSPGTSNTEAFF. DNA of the CDR3: TGCGCCAGCAGCCCCGGGACATCTAACACTGAAGCTTTCTTT. The chain is built from TRBV5-1 and TRBJ1-1; the D gene is possibly TRBD1 (6 bases). Germline lookup yields CDR1 SGHRS and CDR2 YFSETQ. CDR3 length: 14 residues. V lost 4 bases to trimming and J lost 2 bases, with 12 bases between them. Filled out from reference TRBV5-1 and TRBJ1-1, the complete variable domain reads KAGVTQTPRYLIKTRGQQVTLSCSPISGHRSVSWYQQTPGQGLQFLFEYFSETQRNKGNFPGRFSGRQFSNSRSEMNVSTLELGDSALYLCASSPGTSNTEAFFGQGTRLTVV.

This clonotype has a handful of counts. The chain has TRBV2 and TRBJ2-1; weak D call: TRBD2 (6 bases). Germline CDR1 is SNHLY and CDR2 is FYNNEI. The ends were cut back, 1 base at V and 15 bases at J, with 13 bases in the middle. The CDR3 is 12 amino acids. This chain's CDR3 is CASSEGEVRRFF. DNA for the CDR3: TGTGCCAGCAGTGAAGGGGAGGTTAGGAGGTTCTTC.

This clonotype was seen repeatedly, ten times or more. For the CDR3, the DNA is TGTGCCAGCATCCAACATTGGGTCTCTGGAAACACCATATATTTT. This sequence encodes CASIQHWVSGNTIYF. V usage is TRBV28 and J usage is TRBJ1-3; unclear D gene. The V and J ends lost 7 bases and 0 bases respectively, with 13 bases between them. The CDR3 has 15 amino acids. Germline-derived CDR1 and CDR2 are MDHEN and SYDVKM.

This clonotype was counted a few times. The rearrangement links TRBV7-3 to TRBJ1-5; D gene ambiguous. There are 19 residues in the CDR3. The germline CDR1 and CDR2 sequences are SGHTA and FQGTGA. V was clipped by 0 bases and J by 0 bases, with 18 bases between them. The CDR3 DNA reads as TGTGCCAGCAGCTTAACCAGGTCCTCGAGAGTCTATAGCAATCAGCCCCAGCATTTT. Residues: CASSLTRSSRVYSNQPQHF.

In its sample, this clonotype was seen a few times. The chain carries TRBV20-1 and TRBJ1-2, with 10 bases aligning to TRBD1. Germline V CDR1 and CDR2: DFQATT, SNEGSKA (reference sequence). This CDR3 region has 14 residues. V lost 3 bases and J lost 4; bases outside the gene matches: 5. The DNA for the CDR3 is TGCAGTGCTAGGGGGACAGGGGTCGGCTATGGCTACACCTTC. Translation gives CSARGTGVGYGYTF.

With respect to this clonotype: The junction shows a germline mismatch at one end, possibly a read error. The gene calls are TRBV4-3 and TRBJ1-1; D is unclear. There are 16 residues in the CDR3. The germline V gene encodes CDR1 LGHNA and CDR2 YSLEER. The CDR3 loop reads CANSPAVGVGNTEAFF. The CDR3 nucleotides read TGCGCCAACAGCCCCGCGGTCGGGGTCGGGAACACTGAAGCTTTCTTT.

This clonotype was seen only a few times. The chain joins TRBV21-1 to TRBJ2-5. TRBV21-1 corresponds to a pseudogene. CDR3 length equals 14 residues. CDR3 residues: CASSKGGAKETQYF. DNA for the CDR3: TGTGCCAGCAGCAAAGGTGGAGCCAAAGAGACCCAGTACTTC.

This clonotype was detected only a few times. The chain has TRBV4-3 and TRBJ2-3; D is uncertain. The V gene's germline CDR1 is LGHNA and CDR2 YSLEER. The CDR3 contains 14 residues. Between the trimmed V and J ends, which lost 0 bases and 3 bases, there was a span of 7 bases. The chain's CDR3 is CASSQEPRTDTQYF. The CDR3 region has the DNA TGCGCCAGCAGCCAAGAACCCCGGACAGATACGCAGTATTTT.

This clonotype was seen a few times. The chain is built from TRBV28 and TRBJ2-7, with 10 bases fitting TRBD1. After removal of 4 bases from V and 2 bases from J, the junction contained 8 bases not matched to a gene. CDR3 length equals 16 residues. The germline V gene has CDR1 MDHEN and CDR2 SYDVKM. The CDR3 bases are TGTGCCAGCAGTTATACCGACAGGGGGCTCCCCTACGAGCAGTACTTC. This translates into CASSYTDRGLPYEQYF.

The chain links TRBV6-2 or TRBV6-3 to TRBJ2-2; no reliable D call. The V end was cut by 7 bases, the J end by 6 bases, with 9 bases between. The germline V gene has CDR1 MNHEY and CDR2 SVGEGT. This CDR3 is built from 12 residues. The CDR3 region has the DNA TGTGCCAGCACCAGGATCGCCGGGGAGCTGTTTTTT. It translates to CASTRIAGELFF.

J is TRBJ2-4 and V is TRBV11-2; D is unclear. CDR1 SGHAT and CDR2 FQNNGV come from the germline V gene. V was trimmed by 5 bases and J by 0 bases, leaving 14 bases between them. This CDR3 region has 16 residues. The CDR3 sequence: CASSIFRGIAKNIQYF. The CDR3 nucleotides read TGTGCCAGCAGCATTTTCAGAGGAATAGCCAAAAACATTCAGTACTTC.